Shown below are 21 T cell receptor beta chains from a single sample sequenced in a study of blood T cells in healthy people across ages. A second PCR, run for about 7 to 11 cycles, used a sample-barcoded 5' primer plus a J-beta primer mix. Via MiXCR, TCRdb re-called the 5' RACE reads, giving one row per CDR3 protein. Among about 700,000 distinct CDR3 sequences listed, roughly 32% were seen once. The source material was blood. The receptors stem from a woman older than 75 in good health.

There are a few counts of this clonotype. The V call is TRBV28, the J call TRBJ1-2; D may be TRBD1 (5 bases). Germline V gene sequence: CDR1 MDHEN, CDR2 SYDVKM. V lost 7 bases to trimming and J lost 0 bases, with 12 bases between them. The CDR3 length is 14 residues. CDR3 DNA sequence: TGTGCCAGCAAAACCGGGACTTCTAACTATGGCTACACCTTC. Protein sequence: CASKTGTSNYGYTF.

The chain employs TRBV6-5 and TRBJ1-5; TRBD1 matches at 9 bases. Germline V gene lookup returns CDR1 MNHEY and CDR2 SVGAGI. This CDR3 has 16 residues. The ends lost 5 bases at V and 7 bases at J; junction bases unmatched: 12. The CDR3 reads CASSRAGTGWGQPQHF. The CDR3, as DNA: TGTGCCAGCAGTCGTGCCGGGACAGGGTGGGGACAGCCCCAGCATTTT.

Remarks on this clonotype: Here the CDR3 omits its conserved ending phenylalanine or tryptophan, so a read error is the likely source. The DNA is omitted, as the CDR3 cannot be located on it reliably, and the CDR3 follows TCRdb's listing. This chain uses TRBV7-6 with TRBJ2-1; the table calls TRBD2, which could not be checked here. The CDR3 spans 16 residues, counting both ends. Germline V gene data show CDR1 as SGHVS and CDR2 as FNYEAQ. CDR3 sequence: CASSLVAGPGYNEQFS.

As regards this clonotype: A read error may be the cause here, since a much bigger clone is one base away. The chain couples TRBV5-1 to TRBJ2-7; D possibly corresponds to TRBD1 (5 bases). Germline CDR1 reads SGHRS; CDR2 reads YFSETQ. This CDR3 region has 15 residues. Trimming took off 0 bases at V and 2 bases at J, with 12 bases between the two ends. CDR3 in amino acids: CASSLAGHSPYEQYF. In nucleotides, the CDR3 is TGCGCCAGCAGCTTGGCCGGACATAGTCCCTACGAGCAGTACTTC.

This clonotype occurred a few times. This may stem from a read error, because a much larger clone lies one nucleotide away. The CDR3 is CASSSGGRETQFF. CDR3 sequence (DNA): TGTGCCAGCAGCTCCGGGGGGCGGGAGACCCAGTTCTTC. This chain links TRBV4-2 with TRBJ2-1, with D perhaps TRBD2 (7 bases). V dropped 5 bases and J dropped 13 bases, with 18 bases sitting between them. CDR1 is LGHNA and CDR2 is YNFKEQ in the germline V gene. The length of the CDR3 is 13 residues.

The genes are TRBV20-1 and TRBJ1-6, with 8 bases fitting TRBD1. The germline V gene has CDR1 DFQATT and CDR2 SNEGSKA (reference sequence). The CDR3 is 13 residues long. The J segment lost 9 bases and the V segment lost 6 bases, leaving 7 bases of the junction unmatched. The CDR3: CSAPDREVSPLHF. As DNA, the CDR3 is TGCAGTGCCCCGGACAGGGAGGTTTCACCCCTCCACTTT.

This clonotype was recorded once. A much larger clone differs by one base, so this may be a read error. V gene TRBV14 combines with J gene TRBJ1-2; 7 bases agree with TRBD1. The junction had 11 bases not matched to a gene; V was cut back by 0 bases and J by 10 bases. CDR1 SGHDN and CDR2 FVKESK come from the germline V gene. CDR3 length: 15 residues. CDR3 loop: CASSQEFGTAGDYTF. In nucleotides, the CDR3 is TGTGCCAGCAGCCAAGAATTTGGGACAGCCGGCGACTACACCTTC.

This chain links TRBV3-1 with TRBJ2-3; 13 bases fit TRBD2. Germline CDR1 and CDR2: LGHDT and YNNKEL (reference sequence). The CDR3 has 16 amino acids. The V segment lost 3 bases and the J segment 8 bases; nucleotides outside the gene matches: 8. Here the CDR3 DNA reads TGTGCCAGCAGCCACGCCGGGACTAGCGGGGCAGGTACGCAGTATTTT. Translation gives CASSHAGTSGAGTQYF.

The V call is TRBV7-9, the J call TRBJ2-1; 7 nucleotides match TRBD1. The V gene end was trimmed by 5 bases and the J gene end by 5 bases; junction bases not matched to a gene: 9. The CDR3 sequence is 15 residues long. The V gene's germline CDR1 is SEHNR and CDR2 FQNEAQ (reference sequence). The CDR3 reads CASSRTGDGDNEQFF. The CDR3 DNA follows: TGTGCCAGCAGCCGAACAGGGGACGGGGACAATGAGCAGTTCTTC.

The chain carries TRBV6-1 and TRBJ2-2; 9 nucleotides align to TRBD1. The germline V gene encodes CDR1 MNHNS and CDR2 SASEGT. CDR3 length: 13 amino acids. The V gene end was trimmed by 7 bases and the J gene end by 8 bases; junction bases not matched to a gene: 5. The CDR3: CASKRDRDGELFF. In nucleotides, the CDR3 is TGTGCCAGCAAGCGGGACAGGGATGGGGAGCTGTTTTTT.

The V and J genes are TRBV6-1 and TRBJ1-5; TRBD1 matches 7 bases. Germline CDR1 and CDR2: MNHNS and SASEGT. This CDR3 has 15 amino acids. Germline trimming cut 0 bases from V and 5 bases from J; bases unmatched to any gene: 4. CDR3 coding DNA: TGTGCCAGCAGTGAAGCAGGGGGCTATTATCAGCCCCAGCATTTT. This encodes CASSEAGGYYQPQHF.

In its sample, this clonotype was seen many times. The CDR3 protein is CSAQRTGAIYEQYF. CDR3 coding DNA: TGCAGTGCCCAAAGGACAGGGGCGATCTACGAGCAGTACTTC. The J gene is TRBJ2-7, the V gene TRBV20-1; 9 bases are shared with TRBD1. This CDR3 has 14 amino acids. Trimming removed 6 bases from V and 3 bases from J; junction bases left unmatched: 9. Germline-derived CDR1 and CDR2 are DFQATT and SNEGSKA (reference sequence).

This clonotype was counted many times. The CDR3 nucleotides are TGTGCCAGCAGCCCCCTTTCTCGAGGGACAGATACGCAGTATTTT. This sequence encodes CASSPLSRGTDTQYF. The J gene is TRBJ2-3, the V gene TRBV3-1; maybe TRBD2 (5 bases). Trimming pared 4 bases from V and 3 bases from J, leaving 14 bases between. The CDR3 consists of 15 residues. Germline CDR1 is LGHDT and CDR2 is YNNKEL (reference sequence).

The V gene is TRBV4-2, the J gene TRBJ2-5; the D is unclear. Germline loops: CDR1 LGHNA, CDR2 YNFKEQ. The length of the CDR3 is 13 residues. With 0 bases removed from V and 13 bases from J, the gap between germline ends came to 15 bases. Here the CDR3 reads CASSQDGVESRYF. CDR3 nucleotide sequence: TGTGCCAGCAGCCAAGACGGCGTTGAGAGCAGGTACTTC.

This chain uses TRBV5-1 with TRBJ2-5, with TRBD1 matching 9 bases. With V trimmed by 4 bases and J by 11 bases, 15 bases remained unmatched. The CDR3 spans 15 residues. CDR1 is SGHRS and CDR2 is YFSETQ in the germline V gene. CDR3: CASSLDRGLYGEQYF. CDR3 nucleotides: TGCGCCAGCAGCCTGGACAGGGGTCTGTATGGTGAGCAGTACTTC.

The chain recombines TRBV7-6 with TRBJ2-3; possibly TRBD1 for D (6 bases). CDR3 length: 16 amino acids. Germline V gives CDR1 SGHVS, CDR2 FNYEAQ. V was cut by 5 bases and J by 6 bases, with 21 bases left in between. In nucleotides, the CDR3 is TGTGCCAGCAGCCCAGGGGTTCTGAGTCCCCTGGATACGCAGTATTTT. It specifies CASSPGVLSPLDTQYF.

There are many counts of this clonotype. CDR3 protein: CASSPGGASSPLHF. CDR3 DNA sequence: TGCGCCAGCAGCCCTGGGGGGGCTAGTTCACCCCTCCACTTT. This chain uses TRBV5-1 with TRBJ1-6, with D possibly being TRBD1 (6 bases). The ends were cut back, 4 bases at V and 9 bases at J, with 14 bases in the middle. The CDR3 runs to 14 residues. Germline assignment: CDR1 SGHRS and CDR2 YFSETQ. The full variable domain, with the rest looked up from reference TRBV5-1 and TRBJ1-6, is KAGVTQTPRYLIKTRGQQVTLSCSPISGHRSVSWYQQTPGQGLQFLFEYFSETQRNKGNFPGRFSGRQFSNSRSEMNVSTLELGDSALYLCASSPGGASSPLHFGNGTRLTVT.

This clonotype was seen at least ten times. The chain couples TRBV28 to TRBJ2-1; possibly TRBD2 for D (5 bases). Germline V gene data show CDR1 as MDHEN and CDR2 as SYDVKM. Trimming took off 7 bases at V and 5 bases at J, with 9 bases between the two ends. The CDR3 loop spans 12 amino acids. The CDR3 DNA reads TGTGCCAGCAAGGTAGCGAACAATGAGCAGTTCTTC. Residues: CASKVANNEQFF.

In the case of this clonotype: This could be a read error, since a much larger clone is one nucleotide away. The chain carries TRBV6-2 or TRBV6-3 and TRBJ2-4; D unresolved. Trimming took off 6 bases at V and 9 bases at J, with 15 bases between the two ends. Germline values: CDR1 MNHEY, CDR2 SVGEGT. CDR3 size: 13 residues. As DNA, the CDR3 is TGTGCCAGCAGGCCCGCGGACCCCAGCATTCAGTACTTC. Protein product: CASRPADPSIQYF.

This clonotype was picked up many times. The chain links TRBV27 to TRBJ2-3; D gene uncertain. The CDR3 has 16 amino acids. Germline CDR1 MNHEY, CDR2 SMNVEV (reference sequence). V lost 5 bases, J lost 4 bases, and 19 bases lay in between. The CDR3 protein is CASSPTLVLTPDTQYF. CDR3 DNA: TGTGCCAGCAGTCCGACCTTGGTCCTAACACCAGATACGCAGTATTTT.

V usage is TRBV5-1 and J usage is TRBJ2-3; D may correspond to TRBD1 or TRBD2 (6 bases each). The CDR3 has 15 residues. Trimming removed 3 bases at V and 5 bases at J, with 16 bases between. Per the germline V gene, CDR1 is SGHRS and CDR2 is YFSETQ. CDR3 in DNA: TGCGCCAGCAGCTCGGAGGGGGGAAGGGGAGATACGCAGTATTTT. This gives the protein CASSSEGGRGDTQYF.